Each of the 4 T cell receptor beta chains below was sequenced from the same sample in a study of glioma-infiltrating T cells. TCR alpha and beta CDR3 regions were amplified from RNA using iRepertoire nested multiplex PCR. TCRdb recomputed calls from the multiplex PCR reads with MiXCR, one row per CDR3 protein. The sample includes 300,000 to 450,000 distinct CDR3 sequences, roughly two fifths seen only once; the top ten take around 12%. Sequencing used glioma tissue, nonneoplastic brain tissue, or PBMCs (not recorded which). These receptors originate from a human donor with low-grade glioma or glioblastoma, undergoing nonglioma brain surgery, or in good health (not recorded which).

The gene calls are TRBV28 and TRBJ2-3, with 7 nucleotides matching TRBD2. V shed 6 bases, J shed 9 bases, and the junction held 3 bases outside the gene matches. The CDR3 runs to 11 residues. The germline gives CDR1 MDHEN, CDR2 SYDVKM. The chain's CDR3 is CASRGGWTQYF. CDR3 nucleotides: TGTGCCAGCAGGGGGGGGTGGACGCAGTATTTT.

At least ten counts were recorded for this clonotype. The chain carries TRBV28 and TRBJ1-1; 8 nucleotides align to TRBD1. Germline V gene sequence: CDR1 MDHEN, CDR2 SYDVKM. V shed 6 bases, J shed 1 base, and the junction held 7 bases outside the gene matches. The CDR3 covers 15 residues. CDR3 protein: CASRPQGARNTEAFF. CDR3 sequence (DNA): TGTGCCAGCAGACCGCAGGGGGCGCGGAACACTGAAGCTTTCTTT.

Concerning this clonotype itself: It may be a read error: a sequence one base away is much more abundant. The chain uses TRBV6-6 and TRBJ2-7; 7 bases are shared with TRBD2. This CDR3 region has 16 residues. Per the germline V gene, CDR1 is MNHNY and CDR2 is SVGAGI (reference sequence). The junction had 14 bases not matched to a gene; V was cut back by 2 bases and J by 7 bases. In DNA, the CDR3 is TGTGCCAGCAGTTACGCCGCGGGAGCCGCCTACAATGAGCAGTACTTC. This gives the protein CASSYAAGAAYNEQYF.

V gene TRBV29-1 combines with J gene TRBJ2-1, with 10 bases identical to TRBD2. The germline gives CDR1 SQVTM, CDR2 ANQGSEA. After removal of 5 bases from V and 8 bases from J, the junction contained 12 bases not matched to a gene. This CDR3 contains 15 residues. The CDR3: CSVQGVAGGSDEQFF. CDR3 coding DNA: TGCAGCGTTCAGGGGGTAGCGGGAGGCAGCGATGAGCAGTTCTTC.